This TCR beta chain emerged from a study of regulatory T cells in long-lasting Graves disease. Study context: By definition, persistent Graves' disease involved antithyroid drugs for over 5 years alongside positive TSH receptor antibodies.

The CDR3 runs to 16 residues. The ends lost 6 bases at V and 1 base at J; junction bases unmatched: 8. Germline CDR1 and CDR2: MNHEY and SVGEGT. With iRepertoire HTBI primers and Arm-PCR of CDR3 regions, TCR beta libraries were built. As originally analysed: From all samples, identification returned 14 TRBJ and approximately 61 TRBV segments. TCRdb processed the multiplex PCR reads anew with MiXCR; each CDR3 protein has one entry. TCRdb's processing, not the authors' own work, is the source of the V and J calls. The sample records some 470,000 distinct CDR3 sequences, roughly 21% being singletons. Time point defined: persistent/refractory GD, antithyroid drugs over 5 years with positive TRAb. PBMC-extracted RNA yielded the TCR library.

The receptor was derived from a female donor with Graves disease. Sequenced here: peripheral blood mononuclear cells (PBMCs), sampled when the disease was refractory, from a patient treated with antithyroid drugs. The rearrangement uses TRBV6-2 or TRBV6-3 and TRBJ2-2; 7 nucleotides align to TRBD2. The CDR3 loop reads CASRTYREGNTGELFF. The CDR3 DNA is TGTGCCAGCAGAACCTATAGGGAGGGGAACACCGGGGAGCTGTTTTTT.